Listed here are 27 T cell receptor beta chains from one sample, sequenced in a study of T cell responses to AZD1222 COVID-19 vaccine. Produced via immunoSEQ multiplex PCR; TCRdb's table is partial and in-frame only. The top ten clones hold 1.6% of a sample with over 100,000 clones, 90% of them seen once. Sequencing used peripheral blood, obtained on day 0 of AZD1222 vaccination. Receptors originate from an adult in good health.

This sequence joins TRBV4-3 and TRBJ1-3; D not resolved. This CDR3 region has 18 residues. Germline assignment: CDR1 LGHNA and CDR2 YSLEER. V shed 0 bases and J shed 1 base, with 16 bases lying between them. CDR3 sequence (DNA): TGCGCCAGCAGCCAAGATTGGCGGAGTACTTCATCTGGAAACACCATATATTTT. Encoded protein: CASSQDWRSTSSGNTIYF.

V and J are TRBV18 and TRBJ1-2, with D possibly matching TRBD1 (5 bases). The CDR3 spans 12 residues. The V gene's germline CDR1 is KGHSH and CDR2 LQKENI. V shed 4 bases and J shed 4 bases, with 7 bases lying between them. As DNA, the CDR3 is TGTGCCAGCTCACGTGACAGCTATGGCTACACCTTC. Amino acids: CASSRDSYGYTF.

This clone came up once. The chain is built from TRBV30 and TRBJ2-3; 8 bases line up with TRBD1. This CDR3 is built from 17 residues. J gave up 1 base and V 3 bases, and 12 bases lay outside the gene matches. Per germline, CDR1 GTSNPN and CDR2 SVGIG (reference sequence). This CDR3 reads CAWSRNDRGEGTDTQYF. As DNA, the CDR3 is TGTGCCTGGAGCAGGAACGACAGGGGAGAAGGCACAGATACGCAGTATTTT.

The gene calls are TRBV4-2 and TRBJ2-1; a possible D gene is TRBD2 (6 bases). This CDR3 is 15 amino acids long. Germline CDR1 LGHNA, CDR2 YNFKEQ. Trimming cost V 4 bases and J 2 bases, with 12 bases left between them. The CDR3 sequence is CASSPGGRPYNEQFF. The DNA for the CDR3 is TGTGCCAGCAGCCCTGGGGGGAGACCCTACAATGAGCAGTTCTTC.

The rearrangement joins TRBV20-1 to TRBJ1-1; maybe TRBD1 (5 bases). The CDR3 is made up of 11 amino acids. Trimming cost V 5 bases and J 4 bases, with 8 bases left between them. Germline loops: CDR1 DFQATT, CDR2 SNEGSKA (reference sequence). CDR3 bases: TGCAGTGCTCAGGGTGGCACTGAAGCTTTCTTT. It encodes CSAQGGTEAFF.

CDR3: CASSPRQGKGEQFF. The CDR3 DNA follows: TGTGCCAGCTCACCAAGACAGGGGAAAGGTGAGCAGTTCTTC. The chain links TRBV18 to TRBJ2-1; TRBD1 matches 8 bases. This CDR3 is built from 14 residues. CDR1 and CDR2 (germline): KGHSH, LQKENI. V lost 2 bases to trimming and J lost 9 bases; unmatched junction nucleotides: 6.

The chain couples TRBV30 to TRBJ1-5; D gene ambiguous. The CDR3 is 13 residues long. Trimming pared 2 bases from V and 3 bases from J, leaving 8 bases between. Germline CDR1 and CDR2: GTSNPN and SVGIG (reference sequence). The CDR3 nucleotides are TGTGCCTGGAGTCCCTCTTACAATCAGCCCCAGCATTTT. Residues: CAWSPSYNQPQHF.

The gene calls are TRBV13 and TRBJ2-7; D possibly corresponds to TRBD2 (5 bases). The germline gives CDR1 PRHDT, CDR2 FYEKMQ (reference sequence). This CDR3 spans 14 amino acids. V lost 5 bases and J 4 bases, leaving 15 bases between the germline ends. The chain's CDR3 is CASSASLREYEQYF. CDR3 in DNA: TGTGCCAGCAGCGCCTCACTGAGGGAGTACGAGCAGTACTTC.

CDR3 protein: CASSTQRRGFKYEQFF. The CDR3 nucleotides are TGTGCCAGTAGTACCCAAAGGCGGGGGTTTAAGTATGAGCAGTTCTTC. The chain links TRBV19 to TRBJ2-1, with TRBD2 identical over 7 bases. Germline loops: CDR1 LNHDA, CDR2 SQIVND (reference sequence). The CDR3 runs 16 residues. V trimming: 4 bases; J trimming: 8 bases; junction bases outside the gene matches: 14.

The chain carries TRBV10-3 and TRBJ1-1; maybe TRBD1 (5 bases). The CDR3 loop spans 16 amino acids. V lost 4 bases to trimming and J lost 3 bases, with 18 bases between them. Germline CDR1 reads ENHRY; CDR2 reads SYGVKD. The CDR3 loop reads CAISARDGTLDTEAFF. The CDR3 nucleotides are TGTGCCATCAGTGCCCGGGACGGGACCTTGGACACTGAAGCTTTCTTT.

The CDR3 coding sequence is TGTGCCAGCAGTGAATCGGACAGGCCACACTATGGCTACACCTTC. Protein product: CASSESDRPHYGYTF. The chain uses TRBV25-1 and TRBJ1-2, with 7 bases that match TRBD1. With V trimmed by 1 base and J by 3 bases, 5 bases remained unmatched. Per germline, CDR1 MGHDK and CDR2 SYGVNS. This CDR3 is built from 15 residues.

This chain links TRBV9 with TRBJ1-2; possible D gene TRBD1, 5 bases. CDR1 is SGDLS, CDR2 YYNGEE, per germline. Trimming cost V 0 bases and J 0 bases, with 9 bases left between them. The CDR3 has 15 residues. The CDR3 sequence is CASSVGWGANYGYTF. The DNA for the CDR3 is TGTGCCAGCAGCGTAGGGTGGGGGGCTAACTATGGCTACACCTTC.

The V gene is TRBV24-1, the J gene TRBJ2-7, with D hard to call. Germline V gives CDR1 KGHDR, CDR2 SFDVKD. Deletions cut 0 bases from V and 6 bases from J, with 2 bases between. The CDR3 length is 11 residues. The CDR3 bases are TGTGCCACCAGTGATTTGGGCGAGCAGTACTTC. Translated, it gives CATSDLGEQYF.

The rearrangement uses TRBV7-3 and TRBJ1-1; perhaps TRBD1 as D (6 bases). This CDR3 has 13 residues. The V end lost 4 bases, the J end lost 8 bases, and 14 bases lay between the germline ends. Per the germline V gene, CDR1 is SGHTA and CDR2 is FQGTGA. As DNA, the CDR3 is TGTGCCAGCAGCTCCCCAGGGGAAAGGGAAGCTTTCTTT. It encodes CASSSPGEREAFF. The whole variable domain, filled in from reference TRBV7-3 and TRBJ1-1, reads GAGVSQTPSNKVTEKGKYVELRCDPISGHTALYWYRQSLGQGPEFLIYFQGTGAADDSGLPNDRFFAVRPEGSVSTLKIQRTERGDSAVYLCASSSPGEREAFFGQGTRLTVV.

This chain joins TRBV15 and TRBJ2-3; 11 nucleotides align to TRBD2. This CDR3 contains 17 residues. V lost 2 bases, J lost 0 bases, and 4 bases stayed unmatched. Germline CDR1 and CDR2: LNHNV and YYDKDF (reference sequence). For the CDR3, the DNA is TGTGCCACCAGCAGAAGACTAGCGGGGCTTAGCACAGATACGCAGTATTTT. The encoded protein is CATSRRLAGLSTDTQYF.

The CDR3 loop reads CASRSRTVSTDTQYF. In DNA form, the CDR3 reads TGTGCCAGCAGATCCCGGACAGTTAGCACAGATACGCAGTATTTT. V gene TRBV28 combines with J gene TRBJ2-3; D may be TRBD1 (6 bases). V shed 6 bases and J shed 0 bases, with 13 bases lying between them. The CDR3 runs 15 residues. Per germline, CDR1 MDHEN and CDR2 SYDVKM.

The chain links TRBV19 to TRBJ1-5; 9 bases align to TRBD1. The CDR3 totals 16 residues. The ends lost 3 bases at V and 5 bases at J; junction bases unmatched: 8. CDR1 and CDR2 from the germline V gene are LNHDA and SQIVND (reference sequence). DNA of the CDR3: TGTGCCAGTAGTATTTCCCGGGACAGGGTTTATCAGCCCCAGCATTTT. This codes for CASSISRDRVYQPQHF.

The chain carries TRBV19 and TRBJ2-2; no reliable D call. From germline, CDR1 is LNHDA and CDR2 SQIVND (reference sequence). Between the trimmed V and J ends, which lost 10 bases and 1 base, there was a span of 16 bases. The CDR3 is made up of 15 amino acids. The CDR3 sequence is CANLTISGNTGELFF. Here the CDR3 DNA reads TGTGCCAACCTTACAATTTCAGGGAACACCGGGGAGCTGTTTTTT.

Here the CDR3 reads CASRGVARFYNSPLHF. The CDR3 DNA is TGTGCCAGCAGGGGCGTAGCCAGGTTCTATAATTCACCCCTCCACTTT. The V call is TRBV2, the J call TRBJ1-6, with D uncertain. Germline lookup yields CDR1 SNHLY and CDR2 FYNNEI. The V and J ends lost 6 bases and 3 bases respectively, with 15 bases between them. This CDR3 has 16 residues.

The chain uses TRBV2 and TRBJ2-7, with TRBD1 matching over 8 bases. There are 15 residues in the CDR3. In germline, CDR1 is SNHLY, CDR2 FYNNEI. Trimming cost V 4 bases and J 2 bases; bases outside gene matches: 7. For the CDR3, the DNA is TGTGCCAGCAGTGGTTCGGCCAGGGGGCCCTACGAGCAGTACTTC. Translated, it gives CASSGSARGPYEQYF.

The V and J genes are TRBV5-6 and TRBJ2-7; 7 bases are a match to TRBD1. The CDR3 is 14 residues long. J lost 0 bases, V lost 4 bases, and 4 bases had no gene match. The germline V gene has CDR1 SGHDT and CDR2 YYEEEE. The CDR3 reads CASSPTGASYEQYF. CDR3 in DNA: TGTGCCAGCAGCCCAACAGGGGCCTCCTACGAGCAGTACTTC. The full variable domain, with the rest looked up from reference TRBV5-6 and TRBJ2-7, is DAGVTQSPTHLIKTRGQQVTLRCSPKSGHDTVSWYQQALGQGPQFIFQYYEEEERQRGNFPDRFSGHQFPNYSSELNVNALLLGDSALYLCASSPTGASYEQYFGPGTRLTVT.

The table lists this clone with a count of one. This chain connects TRBV3-1 (or the pseudogene TRBV3-2) to TRBJ2-6; weak D call: TRBD2 (5 bases). With 4 bases removed from V and 0 bases from J, the gap between germline ends came to 13 bases. From germline, CDR1 is LGHDT and CDR2 YNNKEL (reference sequence). The CDR3 is made up of 17 amino acids. The CDR3 protein is CASSPRGGISGANVLTF. The CDR3 nucleotides are TGTGCCAGCAGCCCCCGGGGTGGGATCTCTGGGGCCAACGTCCTGACTTTC.

The chain recombines TRBV9 with TRBJ2-3; 7 nucleotides agree with TRBD2. Per germline, CDR1 SGDLS and CDR2 YYNGEE. Trimming removed 3 bases from V and 6 bases from J; junction bases left unmatched: 4. The CDR3 is 13 residues long. CDR3 in DNA: TGTGCCAGCAGCGCCGGGGGGAGGGATACGCAGTATTTT. This sequence encodes CASSAGGRDTQYF.

The table lists this clone with a few counts. The rearrangement joins TRBV4-3 to TRBJ1-1; D ambiguous. Germline V gene sequence: CDR1 LGHNA, CDR2 YSLEER. Trimming removed 3 bases at V and 7 bases at J, with 9 bases between. The CDR3 runs 12 residues. The CDR3 DNA sequence: TGCGCCAGCAGCCAGGACGGTCTTGAAGCTTTCTTT. This gives the protein CASSQDGLEAFF.

This clone was recorded once. The J gene is TRBJ1-3, the V gene TRBV10-3; 9 bases map to TRBD1. The V and J ends lost 6 bases and 3 bases, in that order; junction bases with no gene match: 6. Germline assignment: CDR1 ENHRY and CDR2 SYGVKD. The CDR3 length is 15 residues. In nucleotides, the CDR3 is TGTGCCATCAGCCCCGGGACAGGGTTTGGAAACACCATATATTTT. Encoded protein: CAISPGTGFGNTIYF.

V gene TRBV7-3 combines with J gene TRBJ1-5, with D possibly being TRBD1 (5 bases). Germline V gene data show CDR1 as SGHTA and CDR2 as FQGTGA. There are 13 residues in the CDR3. Trimming left V 0 bases short and J 11 bases short, with 11 bases between. CDR3 DNA: TGTGCCAGCAGCTTAACGGGGGGAAAGACCCAGCATTTT. It specifies CASSLTGGKTQHF.

The chain uses TRBV6-2 or TRBV6-3 and TRBJ1-1; D is possibly TRBD1 (6 bases). CDR1 and CDR2 (germline): MNHEY, SVGEGT. CDR3 length: 14 amino acids. Trimming pared 4 bases from V and 2 bases from J, leaving 11 bases between. This chain's CDR3 is CASSLAGANTEAFF. The CDR3 DNA follows: TGTGCCAGCAGTTTGGCAGGGGCCAACACTGAAGCTTTCTTT.